This T cell receptor (beta chain) came from a study of CXCR3-negative and CXCR3-positive naive CD8 T cells. This CDR3 comprises 14 residues. Per germline, CDR1 SQVTM and CDR2 ANQGSEA. The TRB libraries of cDNA were built by UMI-labeled 5' RACE. TCRdb reanalyzed the 5' RACE reads and collapses them to one entry per CDR3 protein, without DNA. The sample totals 37,000 or so distinct CDR3 sequences. The chain joins TRBV29-1 to TRBJ2-3; the D gene TCRdb calls, TRBD2, cannot be checked with no DNA. Sequences were obtained from memory CD8+ T cells from blood. The sequence came from a human donor in good health. Some clones in this sample may be carry-over from other donors' samples. This CDR3 reads CSVEGALITDTQYF.